This T cell receptor (beta chain) was sequenced in a study of CD8 T cells in Susac syndrome. Negative isolation was applied to CD8+ and CD4+ T cells, and FACS enrichment was applied to TEMRA cells. Random hexamers served to reverse transcribe about 0.5 to 1 ug RNA. Across 54 Vbeta and 13 Jbeta, immunoSEQ multiplex PCR amplified TCR beta CDR3. TCRdb analysed the immunoSEQ multiplex PCR reads with MiXCR anew, one entry per CDR3 protein. The table has 250,000 to 300,000 distinct CDR3 sequences, around 91% seen once. Germline V lookup: CDR1 SGHVS, CDR2 FQNEAQ. The CDR3 consists of 17 residues. The V gene end was trimmed by 5 bases and the J gene end by 3 bases; junction bases not matched to a gene: 16.

Input material: CD8+ T cells from PBMCs. This chain uses TRBV7-8 with TRBJ2-7; 7 bases map to TRBD1. This receptor was identified in a human donor with multiple sclerosis. CDR3 coding DNA: TGTGCCAGCAGCCCCGGGCCGACAGGGCTTTCTTTCTACGAGCAGTACTTC. This encodes CASSPGPTGLSFYEQYF.